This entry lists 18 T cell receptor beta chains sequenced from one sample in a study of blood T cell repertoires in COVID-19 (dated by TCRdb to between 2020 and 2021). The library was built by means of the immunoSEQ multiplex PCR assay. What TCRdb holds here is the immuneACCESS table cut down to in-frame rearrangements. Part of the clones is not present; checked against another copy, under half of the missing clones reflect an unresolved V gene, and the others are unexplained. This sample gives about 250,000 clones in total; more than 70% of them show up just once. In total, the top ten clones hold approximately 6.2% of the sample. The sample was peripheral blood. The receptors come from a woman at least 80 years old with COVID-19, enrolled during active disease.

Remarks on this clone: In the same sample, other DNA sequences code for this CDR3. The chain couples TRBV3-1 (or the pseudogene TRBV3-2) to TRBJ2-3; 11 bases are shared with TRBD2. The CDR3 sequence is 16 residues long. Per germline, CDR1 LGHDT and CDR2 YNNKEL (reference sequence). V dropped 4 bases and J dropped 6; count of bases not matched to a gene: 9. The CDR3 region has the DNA TGTGCCAGCAGCCCCAGTAGCGGGGGGGCATCGGATACGCAGTATTTT. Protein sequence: CASSPSSGGASDTQYF.

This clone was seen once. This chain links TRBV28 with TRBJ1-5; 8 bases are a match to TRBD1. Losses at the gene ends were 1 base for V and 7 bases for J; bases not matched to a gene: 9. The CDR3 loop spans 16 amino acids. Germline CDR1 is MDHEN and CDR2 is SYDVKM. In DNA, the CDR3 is TGTGCCAGCAGTTTATATTCGGCAGGGGGCTTCCAGCCCCAGCATTTT. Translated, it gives CASSLYSAGGFQPQHF.

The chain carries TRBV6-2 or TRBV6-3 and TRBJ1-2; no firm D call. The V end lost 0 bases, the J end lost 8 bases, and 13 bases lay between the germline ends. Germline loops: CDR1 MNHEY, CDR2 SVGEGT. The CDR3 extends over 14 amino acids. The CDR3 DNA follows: TGTGCCAGCAGTTACTCGTTGGTTTCTGCGGGCTACACCTTC. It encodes CASSYSLVSAGYTF.

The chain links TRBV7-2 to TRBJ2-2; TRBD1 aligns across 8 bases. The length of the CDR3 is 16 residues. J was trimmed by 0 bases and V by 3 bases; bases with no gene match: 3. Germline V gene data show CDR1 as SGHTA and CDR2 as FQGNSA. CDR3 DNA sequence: TGTGCCAGCAGCTTTTTACAGGGGGCGAACACCGGGGAGCTGTTTTTT. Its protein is CASSFLQGANTGELFF.

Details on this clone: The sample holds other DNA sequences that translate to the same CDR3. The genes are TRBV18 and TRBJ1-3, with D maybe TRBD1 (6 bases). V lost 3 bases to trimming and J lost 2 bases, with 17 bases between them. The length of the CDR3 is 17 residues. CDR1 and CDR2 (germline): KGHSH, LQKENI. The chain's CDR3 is CASSPPGQGTTGNTIYF. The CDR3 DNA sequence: TGTGCCAGCTCACCTCCGGGGCAGGGGACGACTGGAAACACCATATATTTT.

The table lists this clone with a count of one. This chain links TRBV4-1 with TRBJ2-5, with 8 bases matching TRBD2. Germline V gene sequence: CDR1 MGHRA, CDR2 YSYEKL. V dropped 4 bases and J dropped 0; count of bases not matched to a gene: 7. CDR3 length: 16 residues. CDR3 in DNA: TGCGCCAGCAGCCGAACGGGGGGGACTAACCAAGAGACCCAGTACTTC. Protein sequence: CASSRTGGTNQETQYF.

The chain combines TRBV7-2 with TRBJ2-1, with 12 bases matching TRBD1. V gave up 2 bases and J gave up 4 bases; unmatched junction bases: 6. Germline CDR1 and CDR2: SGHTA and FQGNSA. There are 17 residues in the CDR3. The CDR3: CASSLMGQGALYNEQFF. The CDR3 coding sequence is TGTGCCAGCAGCTTAATGGGACAGGGGGCTTTGTACAATGAGCAGTTCTTC.

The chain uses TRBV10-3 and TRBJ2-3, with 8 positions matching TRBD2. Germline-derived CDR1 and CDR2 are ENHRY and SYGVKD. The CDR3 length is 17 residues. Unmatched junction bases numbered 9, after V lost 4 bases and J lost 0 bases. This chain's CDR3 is CAISVVSERGSTDTQYF. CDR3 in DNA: TGTGCCATCAGTGTGGTTTCGGAGCGGGGGAGCACAGATACGCAGTATTTT.

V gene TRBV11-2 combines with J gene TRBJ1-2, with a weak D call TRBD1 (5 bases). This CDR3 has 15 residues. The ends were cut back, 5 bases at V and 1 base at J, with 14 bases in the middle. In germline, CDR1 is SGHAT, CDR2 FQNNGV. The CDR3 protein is CASSQAAGFNYGYTF. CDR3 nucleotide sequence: TGTGCCAGCAGCCAAGCCGCAGGGTTTAACTATGGCTACACCTTC. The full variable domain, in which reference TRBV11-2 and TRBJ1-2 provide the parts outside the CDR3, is EAGVAQSPRYKIIEKRQSVAFWCNPISGHATLYWYQQILGQGPKLLIQFQNNGVVDDSQLPKDRFSAERLKGVDSTLKIQPAKLEDSAVYLCASSQAAGFNYGYTFGSGTRLTVV.

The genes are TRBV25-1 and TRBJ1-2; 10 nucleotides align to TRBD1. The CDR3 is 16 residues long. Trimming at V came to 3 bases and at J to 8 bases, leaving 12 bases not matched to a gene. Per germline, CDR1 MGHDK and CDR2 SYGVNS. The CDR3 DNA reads TGTGCCAGCAGTGACCCTTGGACAGGGGGTTCGGAAGGCTACACCTTC. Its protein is CASSDPWTGGSEGYTF.

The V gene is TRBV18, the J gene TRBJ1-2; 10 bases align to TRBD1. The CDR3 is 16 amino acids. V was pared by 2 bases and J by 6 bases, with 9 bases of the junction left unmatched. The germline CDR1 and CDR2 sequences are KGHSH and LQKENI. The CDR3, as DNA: TGTGCCAGCTCACCAGAATTCGGACAGGGGGGAAATGGCTACACCTTC. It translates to CASSPEFGQGGNGYTF.

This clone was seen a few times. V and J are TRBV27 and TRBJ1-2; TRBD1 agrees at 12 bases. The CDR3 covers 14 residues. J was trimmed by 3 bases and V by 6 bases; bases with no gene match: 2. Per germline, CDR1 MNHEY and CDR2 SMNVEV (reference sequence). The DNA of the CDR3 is TGTGCCAGCAGGGGACAGGGGGCTCACTATGGCTACACCTTC. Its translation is CASRGQGAHYGYTF.

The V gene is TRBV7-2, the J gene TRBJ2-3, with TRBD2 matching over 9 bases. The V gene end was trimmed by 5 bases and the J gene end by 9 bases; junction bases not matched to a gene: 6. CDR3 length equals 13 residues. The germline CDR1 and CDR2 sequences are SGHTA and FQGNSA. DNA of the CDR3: TGTGCCAGCAGCCGCGGGGGGGTAAAGACGCAGTATTTT. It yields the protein CASSRGGVKTQYF.

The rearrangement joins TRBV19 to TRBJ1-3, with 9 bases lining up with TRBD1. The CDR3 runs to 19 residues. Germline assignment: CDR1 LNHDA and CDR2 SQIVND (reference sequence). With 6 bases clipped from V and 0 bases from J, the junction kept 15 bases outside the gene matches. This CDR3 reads CASSAGTGRKETSGNTIYF. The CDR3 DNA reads TGTGCCAGTAGCGCCGGGACAGGGAGAAAGGAAACCTCTGGAAACACCATATATTTT. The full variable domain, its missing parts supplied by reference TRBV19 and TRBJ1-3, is DGGITQSPKYLFRKEGQNVTLSCEQNLNHDAMYWYRQDPGQGLRLIYYSQIVNDFQKGDIAEGYSVSREKKESFPLTVTSAQKNPTAFYLCASSAGTGRKETSGNTIYFGEGSWLTVV.

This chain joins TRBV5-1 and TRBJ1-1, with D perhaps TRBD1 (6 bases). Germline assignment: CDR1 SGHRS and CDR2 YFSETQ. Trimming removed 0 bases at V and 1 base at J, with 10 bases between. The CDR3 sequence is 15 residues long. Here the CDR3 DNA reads TGCGCCAGCAGCTTGGCCGGGACATCGAACACTGAAGCTTTCTTT. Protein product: CASSLAGTSNTEAFF.

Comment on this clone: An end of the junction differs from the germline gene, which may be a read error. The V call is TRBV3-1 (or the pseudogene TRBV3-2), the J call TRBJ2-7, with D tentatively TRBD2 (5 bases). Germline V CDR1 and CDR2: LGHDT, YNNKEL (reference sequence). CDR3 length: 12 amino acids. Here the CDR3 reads CASSQVSEETFF. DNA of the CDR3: TGTGCCAGCAGCCAAGTTAGCGAGGAAACCTTTTTC.

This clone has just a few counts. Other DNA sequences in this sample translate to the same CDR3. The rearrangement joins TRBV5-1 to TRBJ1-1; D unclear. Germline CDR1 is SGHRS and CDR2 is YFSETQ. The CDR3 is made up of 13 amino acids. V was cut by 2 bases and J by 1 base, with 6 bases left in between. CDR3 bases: TGCGCCAGCAGCTTCCAGGAGAACACTGAAGCTTTCTTT. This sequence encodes CASSFQENTEAFF.

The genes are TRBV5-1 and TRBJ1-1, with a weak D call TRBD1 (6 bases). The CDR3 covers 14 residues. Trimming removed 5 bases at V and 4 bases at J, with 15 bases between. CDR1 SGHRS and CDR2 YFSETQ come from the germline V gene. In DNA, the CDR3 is TGCGCCAGCAGACTGGACAGTGGTGTCACTGAAGCTTTCTTT. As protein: CASRLDSGVTEAFF.